The sequence of this T cell receptor (beta chain) was determined in a study of T-cell memory formation after mild COVID-19. TCRdb ran MiXCR on the 5' RACE reads and lists one entry per CDR3 protein. The table records approximately 270,000 distinct CDR3 sequences, about a sixth of them present only once. The CDR3 consists of 15 residues. The germline gives CDR1 KGHSH, CDR2 LQKENI. J lost 4 bases, V lost 1 base, and 4 bases had no gene match. There are a few counts of this clonotype. The chain employs TRBV18 and TRBJ2-5; TRBD1 matches at 9 bases. Sequencing input: PBMCs or a T cell subset sorted from them (not recorded which). The receptor was derived from a man younger than 35 who had mild COVID-19 (a few samples of this study predate the infection). Cell type and time point are not known. CDR3 region: CASSPREQGAETQYF. In nucleotides, the CDR3 is TGTGCCAGCTCACCACGCGAACAGGGGGCAGAGACCCAGTACTTC.